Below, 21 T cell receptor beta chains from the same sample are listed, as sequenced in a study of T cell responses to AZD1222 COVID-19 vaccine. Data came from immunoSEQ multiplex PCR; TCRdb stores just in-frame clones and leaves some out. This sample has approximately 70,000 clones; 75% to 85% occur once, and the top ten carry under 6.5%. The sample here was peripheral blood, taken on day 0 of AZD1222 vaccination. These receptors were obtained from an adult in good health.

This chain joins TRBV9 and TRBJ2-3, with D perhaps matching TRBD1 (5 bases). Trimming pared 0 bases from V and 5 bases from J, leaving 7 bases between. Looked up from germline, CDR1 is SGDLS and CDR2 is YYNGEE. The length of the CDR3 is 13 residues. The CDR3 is CASSVEGEDTQYF. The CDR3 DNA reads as TGTGCCAGCAGCGTAGAAGGGGAAGATACGCAGTATTTT.

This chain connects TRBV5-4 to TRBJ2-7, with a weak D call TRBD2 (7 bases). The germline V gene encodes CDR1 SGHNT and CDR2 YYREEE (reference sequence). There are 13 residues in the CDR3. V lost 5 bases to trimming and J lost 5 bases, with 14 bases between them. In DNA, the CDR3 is TGTGCCAGCAGATTGAGGGGGGGAGACGAGCAGTACTTC. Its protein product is CASRLRGGDEQYF.

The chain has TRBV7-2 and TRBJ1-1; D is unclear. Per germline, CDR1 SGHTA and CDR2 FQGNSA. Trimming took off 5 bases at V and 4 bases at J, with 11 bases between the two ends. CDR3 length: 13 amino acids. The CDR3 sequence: CASSRVWSTEAFF. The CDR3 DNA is TGTGCCAGCAGCCGTGTATGGAGCACTGAAGCTTTCTTT.

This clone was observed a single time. The CDR3 sequence is CASSQATSGASTDTQYF. As DNA, the CDR3 is TGCGCCAGCAGCCAAGCCACTAGCGGGGCTAGCACAGATACGCAGTATTTT. The V and J genes are TRBV4-3 and TRBJ2-3, with 10 bases that match TRBD2. The CDR3 length is 17 residues. Germline lookup yields CDR1 LGHNA and CDR2 YSLEER. Unmatched junction bases numbered 4, after V lost 1 base and J lost 0 bases.

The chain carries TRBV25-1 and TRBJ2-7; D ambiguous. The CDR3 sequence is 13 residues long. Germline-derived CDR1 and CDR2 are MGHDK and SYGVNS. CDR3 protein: CAVKGSGAYEQYF. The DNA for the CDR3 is TGTGCTGTTAAGGGTAGTGGGGCCTACGAGCAGTACTTC.

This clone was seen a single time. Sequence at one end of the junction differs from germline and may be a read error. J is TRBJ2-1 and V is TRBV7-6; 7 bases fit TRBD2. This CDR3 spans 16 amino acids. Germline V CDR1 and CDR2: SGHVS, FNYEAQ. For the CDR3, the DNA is TGTGCCAGCAGCTTAGTCTACGGGGGGTCCTCCAATGAGCAGTTCTTC. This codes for CASSLVYGGSSNEQFF.

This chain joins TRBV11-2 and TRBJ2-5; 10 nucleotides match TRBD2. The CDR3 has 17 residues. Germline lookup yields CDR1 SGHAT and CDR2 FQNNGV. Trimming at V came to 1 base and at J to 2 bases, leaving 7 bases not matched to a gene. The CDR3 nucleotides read TGTGCCAGCAGCTTAGGGGGGCTAGCGGGGGTACAAGAGACCCAGTACTTC. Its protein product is CASSLGGLAGVQETQYF.

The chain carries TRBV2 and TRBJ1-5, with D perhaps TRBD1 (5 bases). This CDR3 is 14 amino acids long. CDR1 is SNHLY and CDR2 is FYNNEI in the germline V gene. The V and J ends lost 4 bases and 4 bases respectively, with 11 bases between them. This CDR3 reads CASSGGLGNQPQHF. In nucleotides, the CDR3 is TGTGCCAGCAGTGGGGGCTTAGGGAATCAGCCCCAGCATTTT.

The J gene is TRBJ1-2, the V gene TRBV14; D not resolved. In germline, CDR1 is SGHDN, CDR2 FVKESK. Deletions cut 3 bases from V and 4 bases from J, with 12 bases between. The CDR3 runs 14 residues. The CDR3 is CASSQARGSYGYTF. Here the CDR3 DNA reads TGTGCCAGCAGCCAGGCGAGAGGTAGCTATGGCTACACCTTC.

The CDR3 DNA reads TGTGCCAGCAGCCGCGGACAGGGGGGAATCGGGGAGCTGTTTTTT. This gives the protein CASSRGQGGIGELFF. V and J are TRBV2 and TRBJ2-2, with 10 bases matching TRBD1. The CDR3 has 15 residues. J gave up 7 bases and V 6 bases, and 8 bases lay outside the gene matches. Looked up from germline, CDR1 is SNHLY and CDR2 is FYNNEI.

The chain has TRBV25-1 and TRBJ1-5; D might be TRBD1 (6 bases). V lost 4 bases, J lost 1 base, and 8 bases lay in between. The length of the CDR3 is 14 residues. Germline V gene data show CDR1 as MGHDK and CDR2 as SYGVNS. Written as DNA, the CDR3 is TGTGCCAGCAGTGTAACAGGGAGCAATCAGCCCCAGCATTTT. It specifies CASSVTGSNQPQHF.

DNA of the CDR3: TGTGCCAGCAGCCCCAGGGAAAATTCACCCCTCCACTTT. It translates to CASSPRENSPLHF. This chain joins TRBV7-9 and TRBJ1-6, with TRBD1 as a possible D gene (5 bases). CDR3 length: 13 amino acids. Germline V lookup: CDR1 SEHNR, CDR2 FQNEAQ (reference sequence). V dropped 5 bases and J dropped 7 bases, with 9 bases sitting between them.

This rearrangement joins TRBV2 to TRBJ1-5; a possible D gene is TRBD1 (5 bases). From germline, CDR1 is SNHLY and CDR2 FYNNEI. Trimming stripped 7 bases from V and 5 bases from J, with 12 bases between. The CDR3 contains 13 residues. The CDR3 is CASIGRADQPQHF. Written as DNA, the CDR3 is TGTGCCAGCATTGGCAGGGCCGATCAGCCCCAGCATTTT.

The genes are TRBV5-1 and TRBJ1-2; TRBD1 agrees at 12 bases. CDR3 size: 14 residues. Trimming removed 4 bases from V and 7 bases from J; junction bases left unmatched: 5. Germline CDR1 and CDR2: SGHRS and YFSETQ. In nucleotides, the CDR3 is TGCGCCAGCAGCGGGGGACAGGGGGCGCGTGGCTACACCTTC. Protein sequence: CASSGGQGARGYTF.

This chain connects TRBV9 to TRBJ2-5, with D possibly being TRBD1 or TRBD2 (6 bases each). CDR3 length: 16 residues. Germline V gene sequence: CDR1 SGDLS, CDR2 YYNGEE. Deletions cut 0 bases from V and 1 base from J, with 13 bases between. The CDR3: CASSVGVGGLQETQYF. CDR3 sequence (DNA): TGTGCCAGCAGCGTAGGGGTAGGGGGACTCCAAGAGACCCAGTACTTC.

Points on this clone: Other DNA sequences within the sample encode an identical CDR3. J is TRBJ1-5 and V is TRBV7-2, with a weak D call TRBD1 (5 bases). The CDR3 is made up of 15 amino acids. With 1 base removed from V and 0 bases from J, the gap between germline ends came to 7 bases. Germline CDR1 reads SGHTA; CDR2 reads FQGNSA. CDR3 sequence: CASSLEGYSNQPQHF. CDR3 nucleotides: TGTGCCAGCAGCTTAGAGGGGTATAGCAATCAGCCCCAGCATTTT.

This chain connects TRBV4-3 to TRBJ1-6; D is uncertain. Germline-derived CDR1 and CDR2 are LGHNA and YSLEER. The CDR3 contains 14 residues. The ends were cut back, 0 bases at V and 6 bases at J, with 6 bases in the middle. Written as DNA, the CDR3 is TGCGCCAGCAGCCAAGATAACAGTAATTCACCCCTCCACTTT. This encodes CASSQDNSNSPLHF.

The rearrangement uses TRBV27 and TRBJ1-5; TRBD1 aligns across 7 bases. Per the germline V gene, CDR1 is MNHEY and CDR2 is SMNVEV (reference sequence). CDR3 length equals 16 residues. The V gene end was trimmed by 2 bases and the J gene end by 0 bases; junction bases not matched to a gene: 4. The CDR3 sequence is CASSLTGVNSNQPQHF. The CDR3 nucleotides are TGTGCCAGCAGTTTAACAGGGGTCAATAGCAATCAGCCCCAGCATTTT.

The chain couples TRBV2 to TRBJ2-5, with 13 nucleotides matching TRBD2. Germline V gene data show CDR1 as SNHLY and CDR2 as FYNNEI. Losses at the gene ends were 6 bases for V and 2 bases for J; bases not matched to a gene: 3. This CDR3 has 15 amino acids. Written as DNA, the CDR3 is TGTGCCAGCAGGGGGACTAGCGGGGCACAAGAGACCCAGTACTTC. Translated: CASRGTSGAQETQYF.

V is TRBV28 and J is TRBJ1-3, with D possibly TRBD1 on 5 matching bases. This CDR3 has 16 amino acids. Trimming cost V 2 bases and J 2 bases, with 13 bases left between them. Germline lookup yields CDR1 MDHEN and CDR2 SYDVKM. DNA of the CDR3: TGTGCCAGCAGTTTAGCCGGGGGGGGACCTGGAAACACCATATATTTT. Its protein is CASSLAGGGPGNTIYF.

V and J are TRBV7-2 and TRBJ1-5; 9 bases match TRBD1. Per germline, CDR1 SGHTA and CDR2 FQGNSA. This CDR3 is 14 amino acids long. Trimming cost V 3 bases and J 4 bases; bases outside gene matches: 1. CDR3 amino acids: CASSFGQGNQPQHF. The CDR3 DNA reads TGTGCCAGCAGCTTTGGACAGGGGAATCAGCCCCAGCATTTT.